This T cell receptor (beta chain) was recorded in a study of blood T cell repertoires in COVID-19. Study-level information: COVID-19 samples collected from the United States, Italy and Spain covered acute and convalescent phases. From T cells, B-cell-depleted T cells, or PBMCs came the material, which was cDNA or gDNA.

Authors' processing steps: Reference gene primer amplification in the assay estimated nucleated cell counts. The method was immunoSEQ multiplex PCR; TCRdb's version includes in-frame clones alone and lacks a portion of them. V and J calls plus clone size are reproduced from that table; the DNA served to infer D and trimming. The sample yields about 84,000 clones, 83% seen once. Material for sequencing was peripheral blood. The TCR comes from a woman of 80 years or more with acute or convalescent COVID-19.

For the CDR3, the DNA is TGTGCCAGCAGAAACAGGGAGGGGGAGACCCAGTACTTC. Residues: CASRNREGETQYF. The rearrangement joins TRBV6-6 to TRBJ2-5; D is possibly TRBD2 (7 bases). V lost 6 bases and J lost 5, with 13 bases in between. CDR1 is MNHNY and CDR2 is SVGAGI in the germline V gene (reference sequence). This CDR3 region has 13 residues.